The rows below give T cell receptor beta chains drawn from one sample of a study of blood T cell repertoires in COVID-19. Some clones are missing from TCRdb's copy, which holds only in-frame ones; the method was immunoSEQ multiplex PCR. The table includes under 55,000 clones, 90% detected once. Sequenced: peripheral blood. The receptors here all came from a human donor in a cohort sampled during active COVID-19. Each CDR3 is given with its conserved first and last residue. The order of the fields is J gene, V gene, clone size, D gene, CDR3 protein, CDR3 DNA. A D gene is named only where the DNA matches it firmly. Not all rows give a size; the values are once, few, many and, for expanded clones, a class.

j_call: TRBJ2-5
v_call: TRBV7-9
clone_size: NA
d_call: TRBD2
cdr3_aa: CASRPTGRGETQYF
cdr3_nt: TGTGCCAGCAGGCCAACGGGGCGGGGGGAGACCCAGTACTTC

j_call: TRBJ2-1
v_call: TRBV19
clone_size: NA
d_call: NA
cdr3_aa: CASSRSGPPYNEQFF
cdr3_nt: TGTGCCAGTAGTAGGAGCGGGCCCCCCTACAATGAGCAGTTCTTC

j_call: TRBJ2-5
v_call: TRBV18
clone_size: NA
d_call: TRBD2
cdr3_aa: CASSSTSGGKTQYF
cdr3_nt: TGTGCCAGCTCATCGACTAGCGGGGGAAAGACCCAGTACTTC

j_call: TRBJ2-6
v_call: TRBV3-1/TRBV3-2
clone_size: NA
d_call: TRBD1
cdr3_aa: CASSQGRQGANGANVLTF
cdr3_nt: TGTGCCAGCAGCCAAGGGAGACAGGGGGCAAACGGGGCCAACGTCCTGACTTTC

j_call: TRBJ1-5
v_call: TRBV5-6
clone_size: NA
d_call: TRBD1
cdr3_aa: CASSWTGTNQPQHF
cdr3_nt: TGTGCCAGCAGCTGGACAGGGACTAATCAGCCCCAGCATTTT

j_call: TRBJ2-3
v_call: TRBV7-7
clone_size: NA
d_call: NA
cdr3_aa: CASSLDPGATDTQYF
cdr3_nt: TGTGCTAGCAGCTTAGACCCAGGGGCCACAGATACGCAGTATTTT

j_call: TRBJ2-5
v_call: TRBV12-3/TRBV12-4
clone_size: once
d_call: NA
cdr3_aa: CASSPGRGTQYF
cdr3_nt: TGTGCCAGCAGTCCCGGAAGGGGGACCCAGTACTTC

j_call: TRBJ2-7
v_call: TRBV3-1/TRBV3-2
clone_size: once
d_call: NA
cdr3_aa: CASSQDKGWGEQYF
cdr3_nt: TGTGCCAGCAGCCAAGATAAGGGGTGGGGCGAGCAGTACTTC

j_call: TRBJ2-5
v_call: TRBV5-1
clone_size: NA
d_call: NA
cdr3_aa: CASSFGETQYF
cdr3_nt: TGCGCCAGCAGCTTCGGAGAGACCCAGTACTTC

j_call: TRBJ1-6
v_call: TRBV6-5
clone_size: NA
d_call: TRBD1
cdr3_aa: CASRTGFSPLHF
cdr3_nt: TGTGCCAGCAGGACAGGGTTTTCACCCCTCCACTTT

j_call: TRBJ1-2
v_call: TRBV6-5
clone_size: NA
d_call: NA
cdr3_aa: CASNPNGAGKGGYTF
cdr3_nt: TGTGCCAGCAATCCGAATGGGGCCGGCAAGGGCGGCTACACCTTC

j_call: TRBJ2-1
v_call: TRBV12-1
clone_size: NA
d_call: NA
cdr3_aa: CASSFFGQVSYNEQFF
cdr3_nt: TGTGCCAGCAGCTTTTTTGGACAGGTCAGCTACAATGAGCAGTTCTTC

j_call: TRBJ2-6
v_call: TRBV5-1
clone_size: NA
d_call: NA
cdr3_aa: CASSLEFTGANVLTF
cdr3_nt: TGCGCCAGCAGCTTGGAATTTACTGGGGCCAACGTCCTGACTTTC

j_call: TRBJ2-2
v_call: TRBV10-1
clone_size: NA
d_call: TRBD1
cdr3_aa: CASSDRDRGNGELFF
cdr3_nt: TGCGCCAGCAGTGACCGTGACAGGGGTAACGGGGAGCTGTTTTTT

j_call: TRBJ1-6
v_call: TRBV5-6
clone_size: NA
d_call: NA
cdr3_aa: CASSLGTGYNSPLHF
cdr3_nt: TGTGCCAGCAGCTTGGGGACGGGATACAATTCACCCCTCCACTTT

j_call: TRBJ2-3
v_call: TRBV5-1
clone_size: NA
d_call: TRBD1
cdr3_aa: CASSSGTVPGDTQYF
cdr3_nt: TGCGCCAGCAGCTCAGGGACAGTCCCAGGAGATACGCAGTATTTT

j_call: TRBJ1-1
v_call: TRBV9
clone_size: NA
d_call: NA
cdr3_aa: CASSGEAENTEAFF
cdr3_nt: TGTGCCAGCAGCGGGGAGGCGGAAAACACTGAAGCTTTCTTT

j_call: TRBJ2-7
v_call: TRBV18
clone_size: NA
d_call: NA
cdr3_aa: CASSPQYYEQYF
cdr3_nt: TGTGCCAGCTCACCGCAGTACTACGAGCAGTACTTC

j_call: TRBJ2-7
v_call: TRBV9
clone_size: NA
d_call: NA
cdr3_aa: CASSATSFGTYEQYF
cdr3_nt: TGTGCCAGCAGCGCTACTAGTTTTGGTACTTACGAGCAGTACTTC

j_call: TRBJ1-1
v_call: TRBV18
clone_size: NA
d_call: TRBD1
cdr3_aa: CASSPGQELNTEAFF
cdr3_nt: TGTGCCAGCTCACCAGGACAGGAGCTGAACACTGAAGCTTTCTTT

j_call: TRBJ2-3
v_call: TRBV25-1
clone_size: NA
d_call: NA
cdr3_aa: CASRLTDTQYF
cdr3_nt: TGTGCCAGCAGACTCACAGATACGCAGTATTTT

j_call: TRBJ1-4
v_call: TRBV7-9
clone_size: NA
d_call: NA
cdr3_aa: CASTAGVTNEKLFF
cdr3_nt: TGTGCCAGCACTGCGGGGGTGACTAATGAAAAACTGTTTTTT

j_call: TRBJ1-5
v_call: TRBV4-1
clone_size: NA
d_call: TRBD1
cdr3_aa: CASSQERGRQPQHF
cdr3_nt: TGCGCCAGCAGCCAGGAAAGGGGGCGGCAGCCCCAGCATTTT

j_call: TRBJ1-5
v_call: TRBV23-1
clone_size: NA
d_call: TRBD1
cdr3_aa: CASSQRSGQSNQPQHF
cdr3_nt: TGCGCCAGCAGTCAACGATCGGGACAGAGTAATCAGCCCCAGCATTTT

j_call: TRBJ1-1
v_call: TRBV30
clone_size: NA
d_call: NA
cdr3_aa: CAWRRTDLNTEAFF
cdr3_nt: TGTGCCTGGAGGCGGACAGACCTGAACACTGAAGCTTTCTTT

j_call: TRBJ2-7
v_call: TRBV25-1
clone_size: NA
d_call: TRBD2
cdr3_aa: CASSESGTSFYEQYF
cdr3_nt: TGTGCCAGCAGTGAATCAGGGACTAGCTTCTACGAGCAGTACTTC

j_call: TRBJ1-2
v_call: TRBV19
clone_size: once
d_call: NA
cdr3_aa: CASSPPLSGYTF
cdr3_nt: TGTGCCAGTAGTCCTCCCCTCAGTGGCTACACCTTC

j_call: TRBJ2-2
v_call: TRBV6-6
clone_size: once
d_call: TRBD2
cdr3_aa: CASSYGLAGGLGELFF
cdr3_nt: TGTGCCAGCAGTTACGGACTAGCGGGAGGGCTGGGGGAGCTGTTTTTT

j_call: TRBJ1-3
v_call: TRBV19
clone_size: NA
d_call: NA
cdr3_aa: CASRPGGYGNTIYF
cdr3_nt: TGTGCCAGTAGACCAGGAGGCTACGGAAACACCATATATTTT

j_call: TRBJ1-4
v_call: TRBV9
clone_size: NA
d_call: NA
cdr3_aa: CASSASGVANEKLFF
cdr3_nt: TGTGCCAGCAGCGCCTCAGGGGTAGCTAATGAAAAACTGTTTTTT

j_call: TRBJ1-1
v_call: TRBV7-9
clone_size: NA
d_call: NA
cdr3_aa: CASSLASLNTEAFF
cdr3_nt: TGTGCCAGCAGCTTAGCATCCTTGAACACTGAAGCTTTCTTT

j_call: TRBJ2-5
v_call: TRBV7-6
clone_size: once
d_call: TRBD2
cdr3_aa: CASSLAPTSGVAETQYF
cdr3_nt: TGTGCCAGCAGCTTAGCCCCGACTAGCGGGGTGGCGGAGACCCAGTACTTC

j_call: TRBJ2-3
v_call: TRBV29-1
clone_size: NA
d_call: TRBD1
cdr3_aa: CSADRGTDTQYF
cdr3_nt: TGCAGCGCTGACAGGGGCACAGATACGCAGTATTTT

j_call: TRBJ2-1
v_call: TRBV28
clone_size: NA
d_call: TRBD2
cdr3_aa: CASRPRLAVHNEQFF
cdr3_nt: TGTGCCAGCAGACCCCGCCTAGCGGTGCACAATGAGCAGTTCTTC

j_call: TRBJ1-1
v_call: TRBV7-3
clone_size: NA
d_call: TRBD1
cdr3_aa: CASSPGTDPMNTEAFF
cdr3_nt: TGTGCCAGCAGCCCCGGGACAGACCCTATGAACACTGAAGCTTTCTTT

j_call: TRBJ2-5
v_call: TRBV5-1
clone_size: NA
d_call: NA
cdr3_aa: CASSSFTAGLQETQYF
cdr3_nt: TGCGCCAGCAGCTCCTTTACGGCAGGCCTACAAGAGACCCAGTACTTC

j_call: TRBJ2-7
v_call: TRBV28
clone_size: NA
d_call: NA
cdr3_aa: CASSFSGGSYEQCF
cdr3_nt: TGTGCCAGCAGTTTTAGCGGCGGGTCCTACGAGCAGTGCTTC

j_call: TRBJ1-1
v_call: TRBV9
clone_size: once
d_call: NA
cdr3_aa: CASSVVAGQNTEAFF
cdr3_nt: TGTGCCAGCAGCGTAGTGGCAGGCCAGAACACTGAAGCTTTCTTT

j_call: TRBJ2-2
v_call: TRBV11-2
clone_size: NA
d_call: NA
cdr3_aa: CASSLVGTTAGELFF
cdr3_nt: TGTGCCAGCAGCTTAGTAGGCACGACTGCCGGGGAGCTGTTTTTT

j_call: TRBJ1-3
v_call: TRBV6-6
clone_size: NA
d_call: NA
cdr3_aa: CASTKTDTGNTIYF
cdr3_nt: TGTGCCAGCACCAAAACAGACACTGGAAACACCATATATTTT

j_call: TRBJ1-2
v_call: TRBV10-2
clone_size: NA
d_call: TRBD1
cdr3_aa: CATRAGGNYGYTF
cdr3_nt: TGCGCCACCCGGGCAGGGGGCAACTATGGCTACACCTTC

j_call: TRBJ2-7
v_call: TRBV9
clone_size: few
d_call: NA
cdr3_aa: CASSAGLRRYEQYF
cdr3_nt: TGTGCCAGCAGCGCGGGACTCCGACGATACGAGCAGTACTTC

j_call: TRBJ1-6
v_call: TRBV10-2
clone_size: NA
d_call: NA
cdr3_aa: CASSGLATRGNNSPLHF
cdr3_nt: TGCGCCAGCAGTGGACTGGCTACCCGGGGGAATAATTCACCCCTCCACTTT

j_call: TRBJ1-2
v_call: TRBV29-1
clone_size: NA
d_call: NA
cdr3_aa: CSALAGNYGYTF
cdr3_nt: TGCAGCGCCCTGGCAGGGAACTATGGCTACACCTTC

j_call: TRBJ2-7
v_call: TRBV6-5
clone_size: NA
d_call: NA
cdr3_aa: CASIRADYEQYF
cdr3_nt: TGTGCCAGCATCAGGGCGGACTACGAGCAGTACTTC